This passage covers 6 T cell receptor beta chains from one sample sequenced in a study of blood T cell repertoires in COVID-19. Libraries were prepared by immunoSEQ multiplex PCR; TCRdb keeps only in-frame clonotypes and omits some of them. This sample has about 270,000 clones, with roughly nine tenths found just once. Sequences were obtained from peripheral blood. The receptor source for this set is a woman in her twenties or thirties with COVID-19, enrolled during active disease.

J is TRBJ2-7 and V is TRBV5-1, with 10 bases lining up with TRBD1. J lost 3 bases, V lost 4 bases, and 10 bases had no gene match. CDR3 size: 16 residues. Germline loops: CDR1 SGHRS, CDR2 YFSETQ. Here the CDR3 reads CASSPGTGAVFYEQYF. Here the CDR3 DNA reads TGCGCCAGCAGCCCAGGGACAGGGGCGGTATTCTACGAGCAGTACTTC.

This rearrangement joins TRBV4-1 to TRBJ2-2; the D is unclear. The length of the CDR3 is 16 residues. Germline V gives CDR1 MGHRA, CDR2 YSYEKL. With 4 bases removed from V and 7 bases from J, the gap between germline ends came to 19 bases. The CDR3: CASSPPPHGDRGELFF. The DNA of the CDR3 is TGCGCCAGCAGCCCGCCGCCCCACGGAGACCGCGGGGAGCTGTTTTTT.

J is TRBJ1-2 and V is TRBV28; 8 bases line up with TRBD1. From germline, CDR1 is MDHEN and CDR2 SYDVKM. Trimming cost V 9 bases and J 1 base; bases outside gene matches: 10. The CDR3 runs 15 residues. CDR3 coding DNA: TGTGCCAGTGGCCGTAGGACAGGGTTTAACTATGGCTACACCTTC. Protein sequence: CASGRRTGFNYGYTF.

J is TRBJ2-5 and V is TRBV5-1; 8 positions match TRBD2. In germline, CDR1 is SGHRS, CDR2 YFSETQ. V dropped 3 bases and J dropped 4; count of bases not matched to a gene: 5. The CDR3 totals 14 residues. The CDR3 spells CASSSPGLGETQYF. The DNA for the CDR3 is TGCGCCAGCAGCTCCCCGGGACTAGGAGAGACCCAGTACTTC.

The chain recombines TRBV28 with TRBJ2-3; D gene uncertain. The germline V gene has CDR1 MDHEN and CDR2 SYDVKM. The V end was cut by 3 bases, the J end by 1 base, with 8 bases between. The CDR3 consists of 14 residues. The CDR3 loop is CASSLVAGTDTQYF. In DNA form, the CDR3 reads TGTGCCAGCAGTTTGGTTGCGGGCACAGATACGCAGTATTTT.

CDR3 sequence (DNA): TGCGCCAGCAGCTTGGTAATGGGCCAGCCTAACACTGAAGCTTTCTTT. This gives the protein CASSLVMGQPNTEAFF. This rearrangement joins TRBV5-1 to TRBJ1-1; D unclear. There are 16 residues in the CDR3. The V and J ends lost 0 bases and 2 bases respectively, with 14 bases between them. CDR1 is SGHRS and CDR2 is YFSETQ in the germline V gene. The full variable domain, completed using reference TRBV5-1 and TRBJ1-1, is KAGVTQTPRYLIKTRGQQVTLSCSPISGHRSVSWYQQTPGQGLQFLFEYFSETQRNKGNFPGRFSGRQFSNSRSEMNVSTLELGDSALYLCASSLVMGQPNTEAFFGQGTRLTVV.